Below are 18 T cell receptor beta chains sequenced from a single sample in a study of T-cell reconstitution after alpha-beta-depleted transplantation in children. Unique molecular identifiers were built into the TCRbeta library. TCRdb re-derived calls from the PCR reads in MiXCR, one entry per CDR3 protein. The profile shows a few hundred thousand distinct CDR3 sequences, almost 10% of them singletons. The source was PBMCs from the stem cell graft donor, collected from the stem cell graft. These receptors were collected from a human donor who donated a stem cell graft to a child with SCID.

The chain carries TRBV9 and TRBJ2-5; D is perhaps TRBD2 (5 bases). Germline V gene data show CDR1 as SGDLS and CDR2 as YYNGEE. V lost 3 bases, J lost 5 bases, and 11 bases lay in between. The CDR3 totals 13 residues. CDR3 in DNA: TGTGCCAGCAGCGGCCGCGGGCCGGAGACCCAGTACTTC. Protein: CASSGRGPETQYF.

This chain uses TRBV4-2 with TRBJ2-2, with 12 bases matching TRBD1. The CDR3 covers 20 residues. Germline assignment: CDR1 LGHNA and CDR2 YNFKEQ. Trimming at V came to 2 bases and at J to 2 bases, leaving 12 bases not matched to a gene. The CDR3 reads CASSQKMRGQGAINTGELFF. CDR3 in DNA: TGTGCCAGCAGCCAAAAAATGAGGGGACAGGGGGCGATCAACACCGGGGAGCTGTTTTTT.

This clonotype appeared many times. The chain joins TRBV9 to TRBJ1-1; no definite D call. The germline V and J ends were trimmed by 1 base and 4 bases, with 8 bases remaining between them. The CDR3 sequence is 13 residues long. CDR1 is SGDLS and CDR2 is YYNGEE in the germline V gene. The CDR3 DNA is TGTGCCAGCAGCGTATTAGGTGGCACTGAAGCTTTCTTT. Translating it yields CASSVLGGTEAFF.

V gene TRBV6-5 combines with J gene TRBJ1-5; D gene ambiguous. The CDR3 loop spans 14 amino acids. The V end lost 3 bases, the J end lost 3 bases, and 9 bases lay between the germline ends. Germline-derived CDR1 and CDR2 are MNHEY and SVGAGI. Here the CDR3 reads CASSYGDFNQPQHF. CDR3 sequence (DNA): TGTGCCAGCAGTTATGGAGACTTCAATCAGCCCCAGCATTTT.

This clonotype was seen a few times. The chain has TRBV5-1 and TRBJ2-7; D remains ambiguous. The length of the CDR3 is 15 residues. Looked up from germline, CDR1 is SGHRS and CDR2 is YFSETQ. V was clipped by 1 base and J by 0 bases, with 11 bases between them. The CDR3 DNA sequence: TGCGCCAGCAGCTTGACCCAGGTGACCTCCTACGAGCAGTACTTC. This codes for CASSLTQVTSYEQYF.

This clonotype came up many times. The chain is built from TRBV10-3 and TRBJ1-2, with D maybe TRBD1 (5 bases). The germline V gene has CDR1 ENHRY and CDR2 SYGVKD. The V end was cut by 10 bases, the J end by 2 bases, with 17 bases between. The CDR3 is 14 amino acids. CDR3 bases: TGTGCCACAACAGAGGGACGGACGAACTATGGCTACACCTTC. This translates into CATTEGRTNYGYTF.

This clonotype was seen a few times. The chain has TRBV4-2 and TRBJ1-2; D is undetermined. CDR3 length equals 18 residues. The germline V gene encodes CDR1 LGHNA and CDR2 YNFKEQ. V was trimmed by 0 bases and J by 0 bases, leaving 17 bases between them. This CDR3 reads CASSQDLAMWMSNYGYTF. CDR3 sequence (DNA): TGTGCCAGCAGCCAAGACCTCGCCATGTGGATGTCTAACTATGGCTACACCTTC.

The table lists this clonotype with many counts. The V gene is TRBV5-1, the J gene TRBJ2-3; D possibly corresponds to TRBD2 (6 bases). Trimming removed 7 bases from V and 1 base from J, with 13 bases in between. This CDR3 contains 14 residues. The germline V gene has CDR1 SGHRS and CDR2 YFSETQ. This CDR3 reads CASRGTTRTDTQYF. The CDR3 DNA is TGCGCCAGCCGGGGGACGACCCGCACAGATACGCAGTATTTT. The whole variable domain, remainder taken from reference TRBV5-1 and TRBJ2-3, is KAGVTQTPRYLIKTRGQQVTLSCSPISGHRSVSWYQQTPGQGLQFLFEYFSETQRNKGNFPGRFSGRQFSNSRSEMNVSTLELGDSALYLCASRGTTRTDTQYFGPGTRLTVL.

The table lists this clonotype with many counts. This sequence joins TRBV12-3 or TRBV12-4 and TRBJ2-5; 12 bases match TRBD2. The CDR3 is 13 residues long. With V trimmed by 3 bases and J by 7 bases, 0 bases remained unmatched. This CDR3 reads CASSLTSGGTQYF. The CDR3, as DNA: TGTGCCAGCAGTTTGACTAGCGGGGGGACCCAGTACTTC.

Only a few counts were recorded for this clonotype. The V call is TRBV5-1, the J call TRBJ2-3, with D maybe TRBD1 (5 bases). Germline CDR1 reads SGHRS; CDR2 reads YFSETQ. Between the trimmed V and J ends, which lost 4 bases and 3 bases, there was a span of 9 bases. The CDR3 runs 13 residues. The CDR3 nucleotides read TGCGCCAGCAGCCCCCGACAGACAGATACGCAGTATTTT. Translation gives CASSPRQTDTQYF. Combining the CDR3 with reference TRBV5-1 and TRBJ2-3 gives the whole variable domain KAGVTQTPRYLIKTRGQQVTLSCSPISGHRSVSWYQQTPGQGLQFLFEYFSETQRNKGNFPGRFSGRQFSNSRSEMNVSTLELGDSALYLCASSPRQTDTQYFGPGTRLTVL.

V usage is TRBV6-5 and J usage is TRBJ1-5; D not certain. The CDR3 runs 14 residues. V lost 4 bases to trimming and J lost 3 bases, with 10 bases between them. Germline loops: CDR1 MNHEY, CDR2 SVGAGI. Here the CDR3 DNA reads TGTGCCAGCAGTTCGCAGGCGATCAATCAGCCCCAGCATTTT. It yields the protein CASSSQAINQPQHF.

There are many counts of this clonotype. The CDR3 sequence is CSVEAGKGGYNEQFF. The CDR3 coding sequence is TGCAGCGTTGAAGCGGGTAAGGGAGGTTACAATGAGCAGTTCTTC. J is TRBJ2-1 and V is TRBV29-1, with a tentative D call TRBD2 (6 bases). Germline V lookup: CDR1 SQVTM, CDR2 ANQGSEA. Trimming stripped 1 base from V and 4 bases from J, with 14 bases between. The CDR3 covers 15 residues.

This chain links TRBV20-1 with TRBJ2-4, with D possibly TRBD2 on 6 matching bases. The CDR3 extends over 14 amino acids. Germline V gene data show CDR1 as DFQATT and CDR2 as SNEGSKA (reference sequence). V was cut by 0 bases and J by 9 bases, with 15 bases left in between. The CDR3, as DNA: TGCAGTGCTAGAGACGCGGGGCGCGGTGGCATTCAGTACTTC. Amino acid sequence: CSARDAGRGGIQYF.

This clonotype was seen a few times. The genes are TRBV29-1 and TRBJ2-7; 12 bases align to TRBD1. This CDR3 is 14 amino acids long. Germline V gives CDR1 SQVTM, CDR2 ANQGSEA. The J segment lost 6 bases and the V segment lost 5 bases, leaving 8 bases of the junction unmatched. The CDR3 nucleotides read TGCAGCGTTTCTACCGGGACAGGGGGCCTCGAGCAGTACTTC. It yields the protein CSVSTGTGGLEQYF.

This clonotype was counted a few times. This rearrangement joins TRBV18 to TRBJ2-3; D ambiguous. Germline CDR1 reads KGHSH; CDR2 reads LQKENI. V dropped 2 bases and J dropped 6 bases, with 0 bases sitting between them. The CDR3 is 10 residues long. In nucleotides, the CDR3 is TGTGCCAGCTCACCAGATACGCAGTATTTT. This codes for CASSPDTQYF.

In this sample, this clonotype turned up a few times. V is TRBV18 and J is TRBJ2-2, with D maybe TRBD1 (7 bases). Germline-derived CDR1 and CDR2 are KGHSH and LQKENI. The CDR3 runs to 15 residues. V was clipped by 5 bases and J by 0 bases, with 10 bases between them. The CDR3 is CASSARGANTGELFF. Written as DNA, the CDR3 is TGTGCCAGCTCAGCCAGGGGGGCGAACACCGGGGAGCTGTTTTTT.

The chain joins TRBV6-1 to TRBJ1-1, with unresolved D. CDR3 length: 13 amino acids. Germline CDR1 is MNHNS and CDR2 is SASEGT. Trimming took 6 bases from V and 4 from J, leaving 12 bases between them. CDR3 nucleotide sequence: TGTGCCAGCAGGGACCGGGCGGCCACTGAAGCTTTCTTT. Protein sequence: CASRDRAATEAFF.

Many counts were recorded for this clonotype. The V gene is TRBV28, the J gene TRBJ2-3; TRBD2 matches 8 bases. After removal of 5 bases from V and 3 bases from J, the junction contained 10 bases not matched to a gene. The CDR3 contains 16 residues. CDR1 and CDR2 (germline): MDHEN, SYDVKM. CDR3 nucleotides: TGTGCCAGCAGTACGACAGCGGGGGCGGGGACAGATACGCAGTATTTT. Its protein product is CASSTTAGAGTDTQYF.